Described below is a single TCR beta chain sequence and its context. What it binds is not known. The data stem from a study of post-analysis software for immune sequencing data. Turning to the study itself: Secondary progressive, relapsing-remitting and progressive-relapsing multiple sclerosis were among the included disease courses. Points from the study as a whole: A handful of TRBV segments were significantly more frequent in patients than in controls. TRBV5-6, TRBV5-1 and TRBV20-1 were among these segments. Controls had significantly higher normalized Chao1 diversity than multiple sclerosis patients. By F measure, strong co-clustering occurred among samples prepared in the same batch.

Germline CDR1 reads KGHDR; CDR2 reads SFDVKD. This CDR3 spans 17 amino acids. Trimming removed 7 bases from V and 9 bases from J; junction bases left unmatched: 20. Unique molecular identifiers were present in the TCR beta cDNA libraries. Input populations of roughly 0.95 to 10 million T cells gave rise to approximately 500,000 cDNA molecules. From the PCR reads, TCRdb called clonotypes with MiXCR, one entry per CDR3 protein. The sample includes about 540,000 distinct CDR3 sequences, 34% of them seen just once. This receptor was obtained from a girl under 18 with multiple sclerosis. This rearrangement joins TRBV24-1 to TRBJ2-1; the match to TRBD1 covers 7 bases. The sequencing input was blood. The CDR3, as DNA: TGTGCCACCAGCGATCCCTGGACAGGCCTCCGAGAGGGTGAGCAGTTCTTC. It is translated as CATSDPWTGLREGEQFF.